Listed below are T cell receptor beta chains from one sample, sequenced in a study of blood T cell repertoires in COVID-19. TCRdb's copy holds only in-frame clones and misses some; the assay was immunoSEQ multiplex PCR. In the table there are 150,000 to 250,000 clones, roughly 87% of which are singletons. The sample was PBMCs or T cells enriched from blood (not recorded which). Every receptor here comes from a woman between 25 and 40 years old who had recovered from COVID-19. CDR3s include the opening cysteine and the closing phenylalanine or tryptophan. D genes are given only for firm matches. Size is stated for part of the rows, as once, few or many counts, or as a class when the clone is expanded.

abundance: .
d_gene: .
j_gene: TRBJ1-2
v_gene: TRBV7-3
CDR3nt: TGTGCCAGCAGCTTAGGAAGGGCGGGCGGCTACACCTTC
CDR3aa: CASSLGRAGGYTF

abundance: .
d_gene: TRBD2
j_gene: TRBJ2-7
v_gene: TRBV30
CDR3nt: TGTGCCTGGGGGTTCGCCGGGACTAGCGGGAGTTGGTACGAGCAGTACTTC
CDR3aa: CAWGFAGTSGSWYEQYF

abundance: many
d_gene: TRBD1
j_gene: TRBJ2-7
v_gene: TRBV6-5
CDR3nt: TGTGCCAGCAGTTATCCGAGGGGGCGCGTATACGAGCAGTACTTC
CDR3aa: CASSYPRGRVYEQYF

abundance: .
d_gene: TRBD2
j_gene: TRBJ2-2
v_gene: TRBV9
CDR3nt: TGTGCCAGCAGCGCAACTAGCGCGCCGAACACCGGGGAGCTGTTTTTT
CDR3aa: CASSATSAPNTGELFF

abundance: .
d_gene: .
j_gene: TRBJ1-2
v_gene: TRBV10-3
CDR3nt: TGTGCCATCAGCCGCAGCGGTGATTTGACTGGCTATGGCTACACCTTC
CDR3aa: CAISRSGDLTGYGYTF

abundance: .
d_gene: TRBD2
j_gene: TRBJ2-7
v_gene: TRBV7-2
CDR3nt: TGTGCCAGCAGCTTAGCCGGCGGGAGCCCCCCCGAGCAGTACTTC
CDR3aa: CASSLAGGSPPEQYF

abundance: .
d_gene: TRBD2
j_gene: TRBJ2-3
v_gene: TRBV5-1
CDR3nt: TGCGCCAGCAGCGCGACTAGCGGGGGGGCCTCCGAGTATTTT
CDR3aa: CASSATSGGASEYF

abundance: .
d_gene: TRBD2
j_gene: TRBJ2-5
v_gene: TRBV7-9
CDR3nt: TGTGCCAGCAGCTTAGTTACTAGCGGGGGAGAGACCCAGTACTTC
CDR3aa: CASSLVTSGGETQYF

abundance: .
d_gene: .
j_gene: TRBJ1-1
v_gene: TRBV11-3
CDR3nt: TGTGCCAGCAGCATTAACTACCCGAGGGAAGCTTTCTTT
CDR3aa: CASSINYPREAFF

abundance: .
d_gene: .
j_gene: TRBJ2-2
v_gene: TRBV2
CDR3nt: TGTGCCAGCTTCGACAGGCCCCCCACCGGGGAGCTGTTTTTT
CDR3aa: CASFDRPPTGELFF

abundance: .
d_gene: TRBD1
j_gene: TRBJ2-7
v_gene: TRBV10-3
CDR3nt: TGTGCCATCAGTGATCCGGGACAGGGGGCCTACGAGCAGTACTTC
CDR3aa: CAISDPGQGAYEQYF

abundance: .
d_gene: TRBD1
j_gene: TRBJ2-5
v_gene: TRBV7-2
CDR3nt: TGTGCCAGCAGCCGGGACAGGGGGTACCAAGAGACCCAGTACTTC
CDR3aa: CASSRDRGYQETQYF

abundance: .
d_gene: .
j_gene: TRBJ1-2
v_gene: TRBV6-2/TRBV6-3
CDR3nt: TGTGCCAGCAGTTCAGGGGTTGGCTACACCTTC
CDR3aa: CASSSGVGYTF

abundance: .
d_gene: .
j_gene: TRBJ2-1
v_gene: TRBV11-3
CDR3nt: TGTGCCAGCAGCCCGGGACTTAGCAGGTACAATGAGCAGTTCTTC
CDR3aa: CASSPGLSRYNEQFF

abundance: once
d_gene: .
j_gene: TRBJ1-4
v_gene: TRBV6-5
CDR3nt: TGTGCCAGCAGTTACGGGACAACAACTAATGAAAAACTGTTTTTT
CDR3aa: CASSYGTTTNEKLFF

abundance: .
d_gene: TRBD1
j_gene: TRBJ2-1
v_gene: TRBV5-1
CDR3nt: TGCGCCAGCAGCGTGAACGTATGGGACAGGGGCAGGAATGAGCAGTTCTTC
CDR3aa: CASSVNVWDRGRNEQFF

abundance: .
d_gene: .
j_gene: TRBJ1-3
v_gene: TRBV10-3
CDR3nt: TGTGCCATCGGGAGCAGCTCCGAAGGAAACACCATATATTTT
CDR3aa: CAIGSSSEGNTIYF

abundance: .
d_gene: .
j_gene: TRBJ1-6
v_gene: TRBV10-3
CDR3nt: TGTGCCATCAATGAGGGGAGAAATTCACCCCTCCACTTT
CDR3aa: CAINEGRNSPLHF

abundance: .
d_gene: .
j_gene: TRBJ1-5
v_gene: TRBV6-2/TRBV6-3
CDR3nt: TGTGCCAGCAGGCCTTGGGGGGATAGCAATCAGCCCCAGCATTTT
CDR3aa: CASRPWGDSNQPQHF

abundance: .
d_gene: .
j_gene: TRBJ1-5
v_gene: TRBV10-1
CDR3nt: TGCGCCAGCAGTGAGTCGAACAGGGCAGGAAATCAGCCCCAGCATTTT
CDR3aa: CASSESNRAGNQPQHF

abundance: .
d_gene: TRBD2
j_gene: TRBJ2-3
v_gene: TRBV7-2
CDR3nt: TGTGCCAGCAGCTTACAGGCGGGAGGTGGTATAGATACGCAGTATTTT
CDR3aa: CASSLQAGGGIDTQYF

abundance: few
d_gene: .
j_gene: TRBJ1-1
v_gene: TRBV30
CDR3nt: TGTGCCTGGAGGAGGCGGGAGAACCTGAACACTGAAGCTTTCTTT
CDR3aa: CAWRRRENLNTEAFF

abundance: .
d_gene: TRBD1
j_gene: TRBJ1-2
v_gene: TRBV7-3
CDR3nt: TGTGCCAGCAGCTCTACAGGGGGCGGTGGCTACACCTTC
CDR3aa: CASSSTGGGGYTF